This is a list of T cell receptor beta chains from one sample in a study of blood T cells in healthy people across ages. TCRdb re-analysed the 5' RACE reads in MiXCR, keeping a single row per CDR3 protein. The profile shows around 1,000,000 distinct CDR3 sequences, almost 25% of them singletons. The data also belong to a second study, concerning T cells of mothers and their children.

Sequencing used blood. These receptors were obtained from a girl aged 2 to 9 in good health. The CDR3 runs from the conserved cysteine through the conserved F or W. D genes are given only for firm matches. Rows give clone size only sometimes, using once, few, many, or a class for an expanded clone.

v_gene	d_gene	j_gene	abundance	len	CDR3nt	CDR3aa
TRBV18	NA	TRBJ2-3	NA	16	TGTGCCAGCTCACCTCTCCGAGCTTGGGGCGCAGATACGCAGTATTTT	CASSPLRAWGADTQYF
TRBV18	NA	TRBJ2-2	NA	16	TGTGCCAGCTCACGAGGGCAGGCTGGAAGTCCCGGGGAGCTGTTTTTT	CASSRGQAGSPGELFF
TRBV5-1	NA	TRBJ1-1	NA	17	TGCGCCAGCAGCTTGGGAGGTAGCAGGGGCCGGAACACTGAAGCTTTCTTT	CASSLGGSRGRNTEAFF
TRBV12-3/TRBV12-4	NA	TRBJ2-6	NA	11	TGTGCCAGCACCGATCGAGGGGTCCTGACTTTC	CASTDRGVLTF
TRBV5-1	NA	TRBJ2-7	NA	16	TGCGCCAGCAGCCCGGAGGGCAGGGAAGGCACCTACGAGCAGTACTTC	CASSPEGREGTYEQYF
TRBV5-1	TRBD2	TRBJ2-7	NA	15	TGCGCCAGCAGCTTCGAGGTGGGAGGGTTGTACGAGCAGTACTTC	CASSFEVGGLYEQYF
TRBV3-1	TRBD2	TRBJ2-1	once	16	TGTGCCAGCAGCCCCCAACCCTCTAGCGGGCCGAATGAGCAGTTCTTC	CASSPQPSSGPNEQFF
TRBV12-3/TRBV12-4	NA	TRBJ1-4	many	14	TGTGCCAGCAGTTTGAGTCCAACTAATGAAAAACTGTTTTTT	CASSLSPTNEKLFF
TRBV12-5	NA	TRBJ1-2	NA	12	TGTGCTAGTGGATCCGGGCTAAATGGCTACACCTTC	CASGSGLNGYTF
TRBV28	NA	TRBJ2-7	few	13	TGTGCCAGCAGTTTCAACAGGTGGTACGAGCAGTACTTC	CASSFNRWYEQYF
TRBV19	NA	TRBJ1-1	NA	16	TGTGCCAGTAGTATGGGGCGGCTGACCGCGAACACGGAGGCTTTCTTT	CASSMGRLTANTEAFF
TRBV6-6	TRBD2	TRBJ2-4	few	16	TGTGCCAGCAGCGAAACTCCGGGGGGGGCCGGCAACATTCAGTACTTC	CASSETPGGAGNIQYF
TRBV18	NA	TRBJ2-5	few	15	TGTGCCAGTCCTAAGAGGACAGCTACACAAGAGACCCAGTACTTC	CASPKRTATQETQYF
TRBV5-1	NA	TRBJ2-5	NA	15	TGCGCCAGCAGCTTGGACGGCTTGTACCAAGAGACCCAGTACTTC	CASSLDGLYQETQYF
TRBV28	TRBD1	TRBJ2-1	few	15	TGTGCCAGCAGGCCGGGACAGGGATTTCTTGATGAGCAGTTCTTC	CASRPGQGFLDEQFF
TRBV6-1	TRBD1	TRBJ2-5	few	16	TGTGCCAGCAGTGAAGTTGGGACAGGGGGAGGAGAGACCCAGTACTTC	CASSEVGTGGGETQYF
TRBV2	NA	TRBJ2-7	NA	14	TGTGCCAGCAGACAGGACAGTGGGATCTACGAGCAGTACTTC	CASRQDSGIYEQYF
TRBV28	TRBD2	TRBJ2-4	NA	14	TGTGCCAGCAGTACCGGGACTAGCGTAAACATTCAGTACTTC	CASSTGTSVNIQYF